These 29 T cell receptor beta chains were sequenced from one sample in a study of blood T cell repertoires in COVID-19. Measured with immunoSEQ multiplex PCR; TCRdb has only the in-frame clones, and not every one. The sample includes about 140,000 clones, approximately 85% of them seen just once. Sequenced input: peripheral blood. These receptors were collected from a man aged 45-65 years with acute or convalescent COVID-19.

V usage is TRBV1 and J usage is TRBJ1-2. TRBV1 constitutes a pseudogene. The CDR3 contains 15 residues. The CDR3 bases are TGCACCAGCAGCCAAAACGGGTTTTCTAACTATGGCTACACCTTC. Protein product: CTSSQNGFSNYGYTF.

The V call is TRBV19, the J call TRBJ2-7, with no clear D. Germline CDR1 reads LNHDA; CDR2 reads SQIVND (reference sequence). The CDR3 runs to 10 residues. V gave up 10 bases and J gave up 7 bases, with 11 bases separating them. CDR3 sequence (DNA): TGTGCCACCACGAGAGGAGAGCAGTACTTC. Its protein is CATTRGEQYF.

This clone was observed a single time. The CDR3 DNA reads as TGTGCCAGCAGGTTATGGGGCGGCAAAGAAGCTTTCTTT. Translated, it gives CASRLWGGKEAFF. This sequence joins TRBV2 and TRBJ1-1; D possibly corresponds to TRBD1 (5 bases). In germline, CDR1 is SNHLY, CDR2 FYNNEI. CDR3 length: 13 residues. V shed 6 bases and J shed 8 bases, with 16 bases lying between them.

The chain uses TRBV7-6 and TRBJ1-5, with no clear D. The CDR3 consists of 14 residues. Germline V gene data show CDR1 as SGHVS and CDR2 as FNYEAQ. Trimming removed 1 base at V and 3 bases at J, with 7 bases between. This CDR3 is CASSLERSNQPQHF. CDR3 DNA: TGTGCCAGCAGCTTAGAGCGTTCCAATCAGCCCCAGCATTTT.

The rearrangement joins TRBV6-5 to TRBJ1-2; 9 positions match TRBD1. With V trimmed by 7 bases and J by 2 bases, 8 bases remained unmatched. The germline V gene has CDR1 MNHEY and CDR2 SVGAGI. This CDR3 comprises 15 residues. In DNA form, the CDR3 reads TGTGCCAGCACCCCCGGGGACAGGGAAAACTATGGCTACACCTTC. It encodes CASTPGDRENYGYTF.

The chain couples TRBV18 to TRBJ2-5; weak D call: TRBD1 (6 bases). V was trimmed by 3 bases and J by 5 bases, leaving 16 bases between them. Germline V CDR1 and CDR2: KGHSH, LQKENI. The CDR3 contains 15 residues. The DNA for the CDR3 is TGTGCCAGCTCACCCAGACAGGTCGGGATGGAGACCCAGTACTTC. The encoded protein is CASSPRQVGMETQYF.

The chain is built from TRBV7-9 and TRBJ2-3; 8 bases line up with TRBD2. From germline, CDR1 is SEHNR and CDR2 FQNEAQ (reference sequence). The CDR3 extends over 14 amino acids. With V trimmed by 3 bases and J by 5 bases, 4 bases remained unmatched. The CDR3: CASSFGLAGDTQYF. Written as DNA, the CDR3 is TGTGCCAGCAGCTTCGGGCTAGCGGGAGATACGCAGTATTTT.

This clone was counted ten times or more. The chain employs TRBV4-1 and TRBJ1-1; no definite D call. Per germline, CDR1 MGHRA and CDR2 YSYEKL. The V gene lost 6 bases and the J gene lost 2 bases, with 16 bases spanning the gap. The CDR3 totals 15 residues. As DNA, the CDR3 is TGCGCCAGCAGAAAGAAACAGCCAGCTAACACTGAAGCTTTCTTT. It is translated as CASRKKQPANTEAFF.

Concerning this clone: Other DNA sequences in the sample encode the same CDR3. V and J are TRBV14 and TRBJ2-1; 7 bases are a match to TRBD2. The CDR3 spans 15 residues. The germline V gene encodes CDR1 SGHDN and CDR2 FVKESK. Unmatched junction bases numbered 2, after V lost 1 base and J lost 2 bases. DNA for the CDR3: TGTGCCAGCAGCCAAGTTGCGGGGGCCTACAATGAGCAGTTCTTC. Protein sequence: CASSQVAGAYNEQFF.

V and J are TRBV27 and TRBJ2-5; D perhaps matches TRBD1 (6 bases). This CDR3 comprises 12 residues. Germline V gene lookup returns CDR1 MNHEY and CDR2 SMNVEV (reference sequence). V lost 6 bases and J 5 bases, leaving 10 bases between the germline ends. CDR3 loop: CASRQGLETQYF. In nucleotides, the CDR3 is TGTGCCAGCAGGCAGGGGTTGGAGACCCAGTACTTC.

This chain connects TRBV5-1 to TRBJ2-7; the match to TRBD1 covers 8 bases. This CDR3 region has 12 residues. V lost 3 bases to trimming and J lost 10 bases; unmatched junction nucleotides: 6. Germline V gene sequence: CDR1 SGHRS, CDR2 YFSETQ. In nucleotides, the CDR3 is TGCGCCAGCAGCTCGACAGGGGTTGGTCAGTACTTC. This codes for CASSSTGVGQYF.

The V gene is TRBV6-1, the J gene TRBJ1-1, with D possibly being TRBD1 (6 bases). Germline values: CDR1 MNHNS, CDR2 SASEGT. This CDR3 has 16 amino acids. Trimming stripped 0 bases from V and 1 base from J, with 12 bases between. The CDR3 reads CASSEASRGSNTEAFF. CDR3 coding DNA: TGTGCCAGCAGTGAAGCAAGCAGGGGCTCGAACACTGAAGCTTTCTTT.

The rearrangement uses TRBV5-6 and TRBJ1-3; a possible D gene is TRBD1 (5 bases). Germline V CDR1 and CDR2: SGHDT, YYEEEE. This CDR3 comprises 14 residues. V was pared by 1 base and J by 7 bases, with 12 bases between. CDR3 protein: CASSLYSKGNTIYF. In nucleotides, the CDR3 is TGTGCCAGCAGCTTGTATTCGAAGGGGAACACCATATATTTT.

The J gene is TRBJ1-5, the V gene TRBV18; D call uncertain. Deletions cut 1 base from V and 4 bases from J, with 11 bases between. The CDR3 is 15 residues long. CDR1 KGHSH and CDR2 LQKENI come from the germline V gene. CDR3 DNA: TGTGCCAGCTCACCACTCTCGGGATCGAATCAGCCCCAGCATTTT. Its protein product is CASSPLSGSNQPQHF.

The rearrangement uses TRBV11-3 and TRBJ1-2, with D perhaps TRBD1 (5 bases). Germline assignment: CDR1 SGHNT and CDR2 YENEEA. The CDR3 is 15 residues long. V was pared by 3 bases and J by 3 bases, with 14 bases between. For the CDR3, the DNA is TGTGCCAGCAGCTTTCTTCACGGCAGGGACTATGGCTACACCTTC. Translation: CASSFLHGRDYGYTF.

The rearrangement links TRBV12-3 or TRBV12-4 to TRBJ1-2, with D possibly being TRBD1 (5 bases). Trimming took off 6 bases at V and 4 bases at J, with 12 bases between the two ends. This CDR3 spans 13 amino acids. CDR3 region: CASSQGFGYGYTF. The CDR3 DNA reads as TGTGCCAGCAGCCAGGGATTTGGCTATGGCTACACCTTC.

The chain joins TRBV19 to TRBJ2-3; TRBD1 is a possible D gene (6 bases). Germline V gene sequence: CDR1 LNHDA, CDR2 SQIVND (reference sequence). The V end was cut by 6 bases, the J end by 2 bases, with 9 bases between. CDR3 length: 13 residues. The CDR3: CASRHRVTDTQYF. The CDR3 bases are TGTGCCAGTAGGCACAGGGTCACAGATACGCAGTATTTT.

This sequence joins TRBV6-5 and TRBJ1-6; 10 bases are shared with TRBD1. The ends lost 0 bases at V and 9 bases at J; junction bases unmatched: 2. This CDR3 comprises 15 residues. Germline lookup yields CDR1 MNHEY and CDR2 SVGAGI. The CDR3 DNA reads as TGTGCCAGCAGTTACTCGAGGGACAGGGGTTCACCCCTCCACTTT. This sequence encodes CASSYSRDRGSPLHF.

The rearrangement uses TRBV5-1 and TRBJ1-4; 9 bases line up with TRBD1. Trimming cost V 4 bases and J 10 bases; bases outside gene matches: 11. There are 15 residues in the CDR3. Germline assignment: CDR1 SGHRS and CDR2 YFSETQ. CDR3 loop: CASSRGQGLVGKLFF. DNA for the CDR3: TGCGCCAGCAGCCGGGGACAGGGTTTGGTAGGAAAACTGTTTTTT.

CDR3: CASSRGTTLLENEQFF. In nucleotides, the CDR3 is TGTGCCAGCAGCCGGGGGACTACCTTGTTAGAGAATGAGCAGTTCTTC. The chain employs TRBV7-9 and TRBJ2-1; TRBD2 aligns across 7 bases. V lost 5 bases, J lost 7 bases, and 14 bases stayed unmatched. The germline V gene has CDR1 SEHNR and CDR2 FQNEAQ (reference sequence). The CDR3 length is 16 residues.

V gene TRBV11-3 combines with J gene TRBJ2-1; D might be TRBD1 (5 bases). V lost 8 bases and J 5 bases, leaving 19 bases between the germline ends. The CDR3 sequence is 15 residues long. Per the germline V gene, CDR1 is SGHNT and CDR2 is YENEEA. The CDR3 region has the DNA TGTGCCAGCTCAATACAGGCTTTTGGGAACAATGAGCAGTTCTTC. As protein: CASSIQAFGNNEQFF.

This chain connects TRBV6-5 to TRBJ2-7; 11 bases match TRBD2. Germline V gene sequence: CDR1 MNHEY, CDR2 SVGAGI. V lost 6 bases to trimming and J lost 0 bases; unmatched junction nucleotides: 4. The CDR3 spans 15 residues. The chain's CDR3 is CASRISGGDSYEQYF. CDR3 in DNA: TGTGCCAGCAGGATTAGCGGGGGGGACTCCTACGAGCAGTACTTC.

This rearrangement joins TRBV24-1 to TRBJ1-4; possible D gene TRBD1, 6 bases. Per the germline V gene, CDR1 is KGHDR and CDR2 is SFDVKD. The CDR3 length is 15 residues. Between the trimmed V and J ends, which lost 4 bases and 7 bases, there was a span of 15 bases. The CDR3 region has the DNA TGTGCCACCAGTGACGCCACAGGGTATGGTGAAAAACTGTTTTTT. Amino acids: CATSDATGYGEKLFF.

The chain links TRBV5-6 to TRBJ1-2; 10 bases agree with TRBD1. Unmatched junction bases numbered 5, after V lost 0 bases and J lost 6 bases. The CDR3 runs to 15 residues. The germline V gene encodes CDR1 SGHDT and CDR2 YYEEEE. In DNA form, the CDR3 reads TGTGCCAGCAGCTTGGTGACAGGGGGCGAAGATGGCTACACCTTC. This translates into CASSLVTGGEDGYTF.

J is TRBJ2-7 and V is TRBV12-3 or TRBV12-4, with TRBD1 matching over 8 bases. The CDR3 totals 12 residues. V was clipped by 5 bases and J by 5 bases; unmatched bases: 2. The CDR3 loop reads CASSQTGDEQYF. CDR3 DNA sequence: TGTGCCAGCAGTCAGACAGGGGACGAGCAGTACTTC.

V and J are TRBV3-1 (or the pseudogene TRBV3-2) and TRBJ2-3, with unresolved D. This CDR3 spans 15 amino acids. Germline V gene sequence: CDR1 LGHDT, CDR2 YNNKEL (reference sequence). V lost 4 bases and J 5 bases, leaving 16 bases between the germline ends. The CDR3 here is CASSRSDPIQDTQYF. The CDR3 DNA sequence: TGTGCCAGCAGCCGATCTGATCCCATACAAGATACGCAGTATTTT.

The chain carries TRBV28 and TRBJ2-7; tentatively, D is TRBD1 (5 bases). V was cut by 7 bases and J by 6 bases, with 22 bases left in between. There are 15 residues in the CDR3. Per the germline V gene, CDR1 is MDHEN and CDR2 is SYDVKM. This CDR3 reads CASKFRDYTLSEQYF. The CDR3 nucleotides are TGTGCCAGCAAATTCAGGGATTACACTCTGAGCGAGCAGTACTTC.

The sample holds a few counts of this clone. CDR3 nucleotide sequence: TGTGCCAGCAGCGTCGGGAATTCACCCCTCCACTTT. This translates into CASSVGNSPLHF. This chain uses TRBV9 with TRBJ1-6; D remains unclear. Trimming shortened V by 2 bases and J by 7 bases, and 4 bases separated the two germline ends. Germline V lookup: CDR1 SGDLS, CDR2 YYNGEE. The CDR3 loop spans 12 amino acids.

The genes are TRBV10-3 and TRBJ2-5; a weak D match, TRBD1 (6 bases). The V end was cut by 0 bases, the J end by 5 bases, with 16 bases between. The CDR3 has 16 amino acids. Germline loops: CDR1 ENHRY, CDR2 SYGVKD. In DNA form, the CDR3 reads TGTGCCATCAGTGAGTCTTTAACAGGGTTGAAGGAGACCCAGTACTTC. Encoded protein: CAISESLTGLKETQYF.